A selection of T cell receptor beta chains follows, all from one sample in a study of memory CD4+ T cells and cytomegalovirus serostatus. Sequenced by immunoSEQ multiplex PCR; TCRdb stores in-frame clones only, minus some. The data contain under 35,000 clones, about 70% of them singletons. The source material was memory CD4+ T cells from blood. Receptors were obtained from an adult in good health and CMV-seronegative. Each CDR3 is given with its conserved first and last residue. D genes are given only for firm matches. A clone size is listed for some rows: how often the clone was seen (once, few, many), or a class if it is expanded.

clone_size: few; j_call: TRBJ1-1; v_call: TRBV19; d_call: NA; cdr3_nt: TGTGCCAGTAGTATAGATTCGGGTAAGGCTTTCTTT; cdr3_aa: CASSIDSGKAFF
clone_size: NA; j_call: TRBJ1-6; v_call: TRBV6-5; d_call: NA; cdr3_nt: TGTGCCAGCAGTTACACAGGGAATGGTTCACCCCTCCACTTT; cdr3_aa: CASSYTGNGSPLHF
clone_size: once; j_call: TRBJ1-1; v_call: TRBV11-3; d_call: NA; cdr3_nt: TGTGCCAGCAGCTCTTCTATGAACACTGAAGCTTTCTTT; cdr3_aa: CASSSSMNTEAFF
clone_size: NA; j_call: TRBJ2-1; v_call: TRBV29-1; d_call: TRBD1; cdr3_nt: TGCAGCGTTGACCATCAGGGGGCGAGCAATGAGCAGTTCTTC; cdr3_aa: CSVDHQGASNEQFF
clone_size: few; j_call: TRBJ1-3; v_call: TRBV11-1; d_call: NA; cdr3_nt: TGTGCCAGCAGCCGGACATTAACTGGAAACACCATATATTTT; cdr3_aa: CASSRTLTGNTIYF
clone_size: few; j_call: TRBJ2-4; v_call: TRBV7-9; d_call: NA; cdr3_nt: TGTGCCAGCAGCTCCCCGACAGCCCTAGCCAAAAACATTCAGTACTTC; cdr3_aa: CASSSPTALAKNIQYF
clone_size: NA; j_call: TRBJ1-1; v_call: TRBV6-5; d_call: NA; cdr3_nt: TGTGCCAGCAGTTACGATTCCGGGTCGAACACTGAAGCTCTCTTT; cdr3_aa: CASSYDSGSNTEALF
clone_size: few; j_call: TRBJ2-5; v_call: TRBV7-3; d_call: TRBD2; cdr3_nt: TGTGCCAGCAGCTTGGGGGGGGTCGGAGAGACCCAGTACTTC; cdr3_aa: CASSLGGVGETQYF
clone_size: NA; j_call: TRBJ2-2; v_call: TRBV14; d_call: TRBD1; cdr3_nt: TGTGCCAGCAGCCGGGACAGGGGGTTTATTTACACCGGGGAGCTGTTTTTT; cdr3_aa: CASSRDRGFIYTGELFF
clone_size: few; j_call: TRBJ1-5; v_call: TRBV30; d_call: NA; cdr3_nt: TGTGCCTGGTCCCTGACCAGGGGCAATCAGCCCCAGCATTTT; cdr3_aa: CAWSLTRGNQPQHF
clone_size: NA; j_call: TRBJ1-3; v_call: TRBV11-2; d_call: NA; cdr3_nt: TGTGCCAGCAACCCCTCAGGGGAAAGAAACACCATATATTTT; cdr3_aa: CASNPSGERNTIYF
clone_size: few; j_call: TRBJ1-5; v_call: TRBV11-2; d_call: TRBD1; cdr3_nt: TGTGCCAGCGGCCGGGACAGGGACCAGCCCCAGCATTTT; cdr3_aa: CASGRDRDQPQHF
clone_size: once; j_call: TRBJ1-1; v_call: TRBV7-9; d_call: NA; cdr3_nt: TGTGCCAGCAGCTTAGATAACAACCTTCTCCGGGCTTTCTTT; cdr3_aa: CASSLDNNLLRAFF
clone_size: NA; j_call: TRBJ2-7; v_call: TRBV5-1; d_call: NA; cdr3_nt: TGCGCCAGCAGGGGTACAGGGTGGAACGAGCAGTACTTC; cdr3_aa: CASRGTGWNEQYF
clone_size: NA; j_call: TRBJ1-4; v_call: TRBV19; d_call: NA; cdr3_nt: TGTGCCACCGAGGGGGATTTGAATGAAAAACTGTTTTTT; cdr3_aa: CATEGDLNEKLFF
clone_size: NA; j_call: TRBJ2-3; v_call: TRBV19; d_call: NA; cdr3_nt: TGTGCCAGTAGTATACGGGGGGCCTACACAGATACGCAGTATTTT; cdr3_aa: CASSIRGAYTDTQYF
clone_size: few; j_call: TRBJ2-3; v_call: TRBV5-1; d_call: TRBD1; cdr3_nt: TGCGCCAGCAGCTTGGAGGGACAGTACACAGATACGCAGTATTTT; cdr3_aa: CASSLEGQYTDTQYF
clone_size: NA; j_call: TRBJ1-5; v_call: TRBV28; d_call: NA; cdr3_nt: TGTGCCAGCAGTTTTCCGGACAGATATCAGCCCCAGCATTTT; cdr3_aa: CASSFPDRYQPQHF
clone_size: NA; j_call: TRBJ2-7; v_call: TRBV7-3; d_call: NA; cdr3_nt: TGTGCCAGCAGCCCTGGGCGGGCAGGTGCCTACGAGCAGTACTTC; cdr3_aa: CASSPGRAGAYEQYF
clone_size: NA; j_call: TRBJ2-5; v_call: TRBV5-1; d_call: TRBD1; cdr3_nt: TGCGCCAGCAGCGGACAGGGAAGGCAAGAGACCCAGTACTTC; cdr3_aa: CASSGQGRQETQYF
clone_size: NA; j_call: TRBJ2-4; v_call: TRBV10-1; d_call: NA; cdr3_nt: TGCGCCAGCAGTGAGTCGGGGGGGGCTCAAAACATTCAGTACTTC; cdr3_aa: CASSESGGAQNIQYF
clone_size: NA; j_call: TRBJ2-7; v_call: TRBV7-2; d_call: NA; cdr3_nt: TGTGCCAGCAGCTTTTTGCCCGGGGGTTTCGAGCAGTACTTC; cdr3_aa: CASSFLPGGFEQYF
clone_size: medium-sized; j_call: TRBJ1-5; v_call: TRBV7-8; d_call: NA; cdr3_nt: TGTGCCAGCAGCTTAGGTTATGGCAATCAGCCCCAGCATTTT; cdr3_aa: CASSLGYGNQPQHF
clone_size: NA; j_call: TRBJ2-7; v_call: TRBV7-2; d_call: TRBD2; cdr3_nt: TGTGCCAGCAGCCAAATTAGCGGGAAGGCGTTCGAGCAGTACTTC; cdr3_aa: CASSQISGKAFEQYF
clone_size: once; j_call: TRBJ2-7; v_call: TRBV21-1; d_call: NA; cdr3_nt: TGTGCCAGCAGCAAAGAGGGGAGGGGCAGATCGGCCTACGAGCAGTACTTC; cdr3_aa: CASSKEGRGRSAYEQYF
clone_size: NA; j_call: TRBJ2-5; v_call: TRBV29-1; d_call: NA; cdr3_nt: TGCAGCGTTGTTAGCAAGACCCAGTACTTC; cdr3_aa: CSVVSKTQYF
clone_size: NA; j_call: TRBJ1-2; v_call: TRBV6-5; d_call: TRBD1; cdr3_nt: TGTGCCAGCAGTTCCCAGGGACAGGGAAGAGGCTACACCTTC; cdr3_aa: CASSSQGQGRGYTF
clone_size: NA; j_call: TRBJ1-2; v_call: TRBV4-3; d_call: TRBD1; cdr3_nt: TGCGCCAGCAGCCAGGGGAGGACAGGGACAACGGGCTACACCTTC; cdr3_aa: CASSQGRTGTTGYTF
clone_size: NA; j_call: TRBJ2-3; v_call: TRBV7-9; d_call: TRBD2; cdr3_nt: TGTGCCAGCAGCGCTAGCGGGGGGTGGGCAGATACGCAGTATTTT; cdr3_aa: CASSASGGWADTQYF